This T cell receptor (beta chain) stems from a study of blood T cells in healthy people across ages. A second PCR of about 6 to 12 cycles used a sample-barcoded 5' primer and a J-beta primer mix. Every cDNA was tagged by a template-switch adaptor with 12 random nucleotides. In TCRdb, the 5' RACE reads were re-called with MiXCR into one record per CDR3 protein. The sample yields approximately 360,000 distinct CDR3 sequences, over 45% seen once. Study findings and constraints: Getting older went along with TCR beta diversity per million T cells dropping roughly linearly.

Whenever a sample was processed, at least 6 million PBMCs were isolated. As for this clonotype: Its antigen remains unknown.

Germline loops: CDR1 LGHDT, CDR2 YNNKEL (reference sequence). The V end lost 4 bases, the J end lost 6 bases, and 12 bases lay between the germline ends. The CDR3 covers 13 residues. The sequenced sample was blood. The source of this sequence is a man in his 60s in good health. The J gene is TRBJ1-2, the V gene TRBV3-1; D gene ambiguous. Written as DNA, the CDR3 is TGTGCCAGCAGCCCCCTAGGGATGCATGGCTACACCTTC. Translation gives CASSPLGMHGYTF.